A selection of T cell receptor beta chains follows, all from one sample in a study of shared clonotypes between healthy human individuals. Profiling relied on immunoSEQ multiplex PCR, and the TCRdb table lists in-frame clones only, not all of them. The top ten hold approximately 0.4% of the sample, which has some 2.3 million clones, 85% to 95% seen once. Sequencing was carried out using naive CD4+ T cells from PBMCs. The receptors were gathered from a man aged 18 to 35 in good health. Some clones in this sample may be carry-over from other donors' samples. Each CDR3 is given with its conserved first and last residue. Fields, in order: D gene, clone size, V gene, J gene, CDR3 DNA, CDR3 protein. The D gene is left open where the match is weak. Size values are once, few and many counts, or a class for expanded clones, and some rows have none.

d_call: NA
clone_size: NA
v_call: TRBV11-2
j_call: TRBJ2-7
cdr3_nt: TGTGCCAGCAGCGGATACATGCTGGGGCCCAACGAGCAGTACTTC
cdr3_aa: CASSGYMLGPNEQYF

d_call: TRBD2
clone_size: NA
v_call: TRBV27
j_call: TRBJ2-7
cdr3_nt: TGTGCCACCCGACTAGCGGGAGCCGTCTACGAGCAGTACTTC
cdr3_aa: CATRLAGAVYEQYF

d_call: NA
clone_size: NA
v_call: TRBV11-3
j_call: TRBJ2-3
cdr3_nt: TGTGCCAGCAGCTTAGGGGGGGACACAGATACGCAGTATTTT
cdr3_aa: CASSLGGDTDTQYF

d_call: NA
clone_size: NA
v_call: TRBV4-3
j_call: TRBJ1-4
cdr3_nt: TGCGCCAGCAGCCAAGGGAGTGGCAGGGTCGGCGAAAAACTGTTTTTT
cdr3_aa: CASSQGSGRVGEKLFF

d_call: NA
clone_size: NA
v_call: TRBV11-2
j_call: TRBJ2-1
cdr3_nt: TGTGCCAGCAGCTTATTGGGGAGAAATGAGCAGTTCTTC
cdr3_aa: CASSLLGRNEQFF

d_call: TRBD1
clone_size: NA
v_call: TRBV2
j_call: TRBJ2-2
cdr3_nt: TGTGCCAGCAGAACGACAGGGCACACCGGGGAGCTGTTTTTT
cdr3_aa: CASRTTGHTGELFF

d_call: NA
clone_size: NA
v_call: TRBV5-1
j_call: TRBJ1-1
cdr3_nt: TGCGCCAGCAGCCGCGAGGCGGGGGGGAACACTGAAGCTTTCTTT
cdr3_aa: CASSREAGGNTEAFF

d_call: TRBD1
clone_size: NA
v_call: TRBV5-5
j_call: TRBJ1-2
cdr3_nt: TGTGCCAGCAGCGGCCTGGGACAGGGTTATGGCTACACCTTC
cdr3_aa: CASSGLGQGYGYTF

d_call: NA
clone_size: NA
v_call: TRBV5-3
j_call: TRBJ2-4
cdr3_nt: TGTGCCAGAAGCTTGGTAGGGGCGGGACGAGCCAAAAACATTCAGTACTTC
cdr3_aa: CARSLVGAGRAKNIQYF

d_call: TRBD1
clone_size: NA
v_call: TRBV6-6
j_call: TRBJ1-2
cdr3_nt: TGTGCCAGCAGTTACCTCGTAACAGGGGATAGCTACACCTTC
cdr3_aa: CASSYLVTGDSYTF

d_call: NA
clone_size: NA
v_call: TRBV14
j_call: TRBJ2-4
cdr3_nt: TGTGCCAGCAGCGCTAACAGGGTGATAAACATTCAGTACTTC
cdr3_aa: CASSANRVINIQYF

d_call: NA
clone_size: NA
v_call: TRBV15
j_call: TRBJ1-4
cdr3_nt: TGTGCCACCAGCCGTACCTCAACTAATGAAAAACTGTTTTTT
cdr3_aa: CATSRTSTNEKLFF

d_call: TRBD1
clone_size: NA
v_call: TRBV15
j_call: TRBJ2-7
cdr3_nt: TGTGCCACCAGCAGAGATCAGGGACAGGGTACCTACGAGCAGTACTTC
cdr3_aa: CATSRDQGQGTYEQYF

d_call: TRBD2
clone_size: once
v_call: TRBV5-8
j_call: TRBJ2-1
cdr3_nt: TGTGCCAGCATCACTAGCGGGAGTTACAATGAGCAGTTCTTC
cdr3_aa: CASITSGSYNEQFF

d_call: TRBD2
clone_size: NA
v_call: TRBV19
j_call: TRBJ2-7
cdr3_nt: TGTGCCAGTACTATGGGGGGGTTCGGCTACGAGCAGTACTTC
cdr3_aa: CASTMGGFGYEQYF

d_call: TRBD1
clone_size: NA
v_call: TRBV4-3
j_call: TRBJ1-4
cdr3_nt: TGCGCCAGCAGCCTTCATGGGACAGGGAATGAAAAACTGTTTTTT
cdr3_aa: CASSLHGTGNEKLFF

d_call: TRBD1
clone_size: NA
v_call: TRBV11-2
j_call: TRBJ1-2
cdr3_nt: TGTGCCAGCAGTGCAGCCGGGACAGTTAATGGCTACACCTTC
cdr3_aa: CASSAAGTVNGYTF

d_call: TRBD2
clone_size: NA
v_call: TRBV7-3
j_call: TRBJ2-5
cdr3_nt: TGTGCCAGCAGCTTGGGAGGGTTGGAGACCCAGTACTTC
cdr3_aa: CASSLGGLETQYF

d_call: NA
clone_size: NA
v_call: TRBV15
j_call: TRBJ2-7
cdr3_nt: TGTGCCACCAGCAGACCCCGGGACACTGTCTACGAGCAGTACTTC
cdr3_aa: CATSRPRDTVYEQYF

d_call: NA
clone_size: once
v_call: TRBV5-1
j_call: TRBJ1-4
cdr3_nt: TGCGCCAGCAGCTTGTTTCCAGGACTTAATGAAAAACTGTTTTTT
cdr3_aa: CASSLFPGLNEKLFF

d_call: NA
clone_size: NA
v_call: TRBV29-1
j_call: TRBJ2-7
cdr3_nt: TGCAGCGTCGTAAGGGGGTTTAAGAGGGGACTGACCAGCGGCGAGCAGTACTTC
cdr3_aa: CSVVRGFKRGLTSGEQYF

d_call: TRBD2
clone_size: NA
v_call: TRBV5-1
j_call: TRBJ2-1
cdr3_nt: TGCGCCAGCAGCTTGGGTGTTAGCGGGAGTAACAATGAGCAGTTCTTC
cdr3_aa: CASSLGVSGSNNEQFF

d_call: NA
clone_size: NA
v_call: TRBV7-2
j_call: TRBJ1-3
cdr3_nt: TGTGCCAGCAGCGCCTGGTACTCTGGAAACACCATATATTTT
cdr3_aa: CASSAWYSGNTIYF

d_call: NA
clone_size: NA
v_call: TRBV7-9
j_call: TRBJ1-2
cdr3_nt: TGTGCCAGCAGTTTTCAGACACCAGCGTTATTTGGCTACACCTTC
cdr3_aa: CASSFQTPALFGYTF

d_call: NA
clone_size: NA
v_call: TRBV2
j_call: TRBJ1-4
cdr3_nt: TGTGCCAGCAGTGAACGGGACGAAAAACTGTTTTTT
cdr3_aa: CASSERDEKLFF

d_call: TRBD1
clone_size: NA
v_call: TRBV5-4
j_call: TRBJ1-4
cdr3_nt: TGTGCCAGCAGCCGGTCCCGGGACAGGGGGCGGGGTGAAAAACTGTTTTTT
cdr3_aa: CASSRSRDRGRGEKLFF

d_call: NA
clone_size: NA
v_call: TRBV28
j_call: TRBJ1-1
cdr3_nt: TGTGCCAGCAGTTTAGCACAGTGGAACACTGAAGCTTTCTTT
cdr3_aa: CASSLAQWNTEAFF

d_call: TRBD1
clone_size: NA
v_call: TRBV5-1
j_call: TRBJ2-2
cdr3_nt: TGCGCCAGCAGGTTAGACAGGGGCCCCACCGGGGAGCTGTTTTTT
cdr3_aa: CASRLDRGPTGELFF

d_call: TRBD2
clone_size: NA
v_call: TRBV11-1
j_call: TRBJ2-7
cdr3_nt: TGTGCCAGCAGCTTAGCGAGAGTAGCGGGAGGCCATGAGTACTTC
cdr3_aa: CASSLARVAGGHEYF

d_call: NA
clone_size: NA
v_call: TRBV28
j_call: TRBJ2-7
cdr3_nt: TGTGCCAGCAGTTTAATGGGTAGGGCCAGTGTGTACGAGCAGTACTTC
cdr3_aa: CASSLMGRASVYEQYF

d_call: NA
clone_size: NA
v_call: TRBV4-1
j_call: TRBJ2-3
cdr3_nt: TGCGCCAGCAGCCAACCCCCGGGGTATGGAACTAGCTTTGATACGCAGTATTTT
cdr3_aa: CASSQPPGYGTSFDTQYF

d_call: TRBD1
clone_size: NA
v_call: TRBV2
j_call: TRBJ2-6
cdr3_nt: TGTGCCAGCAGCGGGGACAGGGCTGGGGCCAACGTCCTGACTTTC
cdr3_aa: CASSGDRAGANVLTF

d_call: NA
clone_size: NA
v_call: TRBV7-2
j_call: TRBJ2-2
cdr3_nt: TGTGCCAGCAGCTTACGTTCCGGGGGCGGCCGCACCGGGGAGCTGTTTTTT
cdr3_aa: CASSLRSGGGRTGELFF

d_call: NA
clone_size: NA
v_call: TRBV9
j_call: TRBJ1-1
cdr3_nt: TGTGCCAGCAGCTCCATGGGGGTAACGAACACTGAAGCTTTCTTT
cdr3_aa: CASSSMGVTNTEAFF

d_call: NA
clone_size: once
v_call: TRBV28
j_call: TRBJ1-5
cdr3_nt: TGTGCCAGCAGTGTCCGGGGGCCCCAGCATTTT
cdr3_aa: CASSVRGPQHF

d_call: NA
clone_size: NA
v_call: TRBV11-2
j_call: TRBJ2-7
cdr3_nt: TGTGCCAGCAGCTTAGCGGGACGGCGCTACGAGCAGTACTTC
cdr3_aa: CASSLAGRRYEQYF

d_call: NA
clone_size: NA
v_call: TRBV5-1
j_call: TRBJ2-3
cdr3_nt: TGCGCCAGCAGCTTGGATCCAGGGGAGAGCACAGATACGCAGTATTTT
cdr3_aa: CASSLDPGESTDTQYF

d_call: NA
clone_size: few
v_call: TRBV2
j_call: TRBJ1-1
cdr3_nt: TGTGCCAGCAGGCCCATGGGGGGTCGGAGTGAAGCTTTCTTT
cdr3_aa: CASRPMGGRSEAFF

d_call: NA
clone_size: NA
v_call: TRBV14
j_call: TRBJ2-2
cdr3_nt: TGTGCCAGCAGCCACAGGGTTGGGGTCCTCACCGGGGAGCTGTTTTTT
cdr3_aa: CASSHRVGVLTGELFF

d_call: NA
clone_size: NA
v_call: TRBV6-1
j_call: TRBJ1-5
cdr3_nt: TGTGCCAGCAGTGGCCAGGGGTTTAGCAATCAGCCCCAGCATTTT
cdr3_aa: CASSGQGFSNQPQHF

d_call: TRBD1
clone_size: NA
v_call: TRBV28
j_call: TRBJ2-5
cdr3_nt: TGTGCCAGCAGTTCCCGGGACAGGGCTTTGGGGACCCAGTACTTC
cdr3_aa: CASSSRDRALGTQYF

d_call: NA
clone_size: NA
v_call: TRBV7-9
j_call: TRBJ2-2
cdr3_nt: TGTGCCAGCAGCTCGCCATCGGGGAGCACCGGGGAGCTGTTTTTT
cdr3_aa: CASSSPSGSTGELFF

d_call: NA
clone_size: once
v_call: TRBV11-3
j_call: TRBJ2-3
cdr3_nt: TGTGCCAGCAGCACCGGGACTGCCTACACAGATACGCAGTATTTT
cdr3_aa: CASSTGTAYTDTQYF

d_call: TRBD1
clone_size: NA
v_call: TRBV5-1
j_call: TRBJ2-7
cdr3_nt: TGCGCCAGCAGCTTGGTACCGGGACAGCACTACGAGCAGTACTTC
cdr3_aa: CASSLVPGQHYEQYF

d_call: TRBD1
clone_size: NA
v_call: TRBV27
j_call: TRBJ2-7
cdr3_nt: TGTGCCAGCAGTTTTGGGGTGAGGGACCCGGACAGGGCAGGGCACGAGCAGTACTTC
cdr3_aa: CASSFGVRDPDRAGHEQYF

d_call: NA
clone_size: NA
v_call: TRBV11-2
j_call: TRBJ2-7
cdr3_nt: TGTGCCAGCAGCTTAGACAGATACGAGCAGTACTTC
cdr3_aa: CASSLDRYEQYF

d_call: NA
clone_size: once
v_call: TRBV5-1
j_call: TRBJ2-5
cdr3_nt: TGCGCCAGCAGCTTGGCTGTGGGTCCAGAGACCCAGTACTTC
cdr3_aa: CASSLAVGPETQYF

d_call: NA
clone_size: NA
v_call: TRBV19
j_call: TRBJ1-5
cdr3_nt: TGTGCCAGTAGTTCGGGGATTAGCAATCAGCCCCAGCATTTT
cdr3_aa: CASSSGISNQPQHF

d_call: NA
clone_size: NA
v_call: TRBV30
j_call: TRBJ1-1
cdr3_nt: TGTGCCGTTAAAGTCGGGTTAAGGTACCCTGAAGCTTTCTTT
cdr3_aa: CAVKVGLRYPEAFF

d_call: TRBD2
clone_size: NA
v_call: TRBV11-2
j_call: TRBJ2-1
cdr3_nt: TGTGCCAGCAGCTCGACTAGCGGGAGGGGTTCGTACTACAATGAGCAGTTCTTC
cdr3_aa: CASSSTSGRGSYYNEQFF

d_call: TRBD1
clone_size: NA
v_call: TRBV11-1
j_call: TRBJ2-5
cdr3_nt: TGTGCCAGCAGGCCGACAGGGGGTCGAGAGACCCAGTACTTC
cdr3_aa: CASRPTGGRETQYF

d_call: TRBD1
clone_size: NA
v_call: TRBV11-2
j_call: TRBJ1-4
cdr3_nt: TGTGCCAGCAGTTCGCCCGGGACAGGGTTAAGATTAAATGAAAAACTGTTTTTT
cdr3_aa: CASSSPGTGLRLNEKLFF

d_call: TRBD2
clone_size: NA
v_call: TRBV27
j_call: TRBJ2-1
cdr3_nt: TGTGCCAGCAGCCCCGCGTTAGGACTAGTGTTCCACAATGAGCAGTTCTTC
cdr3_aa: CASSPALGLVFHNEQFF

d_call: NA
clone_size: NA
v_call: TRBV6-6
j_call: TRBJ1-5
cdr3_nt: TGTGCCAGCAGTTACGATAAGCCCTTGCGGAATCAGCCCCAGCATTTT
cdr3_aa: CASSYDKPLRNQPQHF